This T cell receptor beta chain was sequenced for a study of CXCR3-negative and CXCR3-positive naive CD8 T cells. On the study more broadly: Collectively, the libraries yielded about 135 million TRB reads in total, at about 1.5 +/- 0.3 million per library. Broader study findings: CXCR3-negative naive cells had less hydrophobic TRB CDR3s than did CXCR3-positive naive cells.

As regards this clonotype: The antigen is unknown.

CDR1 is MNHEY and CDR2 is SVGAGI in the germline V gene. The CDR3 has 15 residues. Each TRB cDNA library was prepared by 5' RACE (with UMI labels). TCRdb re-called the 5' RACE reads and catalogs CDR3 proteins one per entry, DNA excluded. Here the sample table reports 130,000 to 150,000 distinct CDR3 sequences. The chain has TRBV6-5 and TRBJ2-1; TCRdb's assignment of TRBD1 cannot be checked, as there is no DNA. Sequencing was performed on naive CXCR3+ CD8+ T cells from blood. Indicated subset: CD45RO-CCR7+CD27+CD95- naive CD8+ T cells expressing CXCR3 (TNR3+). This receptor was identified in a human donor in good health. Some clones in this sample may be carry-over from other donors' samples. CDR3 sequence reads: CASSQGQGPFNEQFF.